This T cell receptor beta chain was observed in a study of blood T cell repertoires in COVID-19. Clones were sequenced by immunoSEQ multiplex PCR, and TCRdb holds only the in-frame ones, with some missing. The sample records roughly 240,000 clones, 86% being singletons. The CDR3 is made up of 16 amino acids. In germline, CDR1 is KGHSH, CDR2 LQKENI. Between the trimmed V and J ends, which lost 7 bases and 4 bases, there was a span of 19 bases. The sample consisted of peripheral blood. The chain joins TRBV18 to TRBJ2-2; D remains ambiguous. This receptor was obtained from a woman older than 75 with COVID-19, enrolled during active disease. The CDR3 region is CASLHPAKESTGELFF. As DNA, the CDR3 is TGTGCCAGCTTACATCCGGCTAAGGAGTCCACCGGGGAGCTGTTTTTT.